This passage covers 25 T cell receptor beta chains from one sample sequenced in a study of CD8 T cells in ankylosing spondylitis. MiXCR, applied by TCRdb to the 5' RACE reads, yields one record per CDR3 protein. In the table there are 250,000 to 400,000 distinct CDR3 sequences, 9.5% to 13% of which are singletons. Sequencing used blood, either unsorted or a sorted T cell fraction (not recorded which). The receptors were sampled from a female donor with ankylosing spondylitis or in good health (not recorded which).

This clonotype was counted between two and nine times. The V call is TRBV3-1, the J call TRBJ2-5, with D unresolved. From germline, CDR1 is LGHDT and CDR2 YNNKEL (reference sequence). CDR3 length: 13 residues. V gave up 1 base and J gave up 4 bases, with 7 bases separating them. The CDR3 loop is CASSQGVGETQYF. Here the CDR3 DNA reads TGTGCCAGCAGCCAAGGTGTCGGAGAGACCCAGTACTTC.

This clonotype has a count of ten or more. This chain uses TRBV5-1 with TRBJ2-1; weak D call: TRBD2 (5 bases). The CDR3 runs to 13 residues. Germline V gene lookup returns CDR1 SGHRS and CDR2 YFSETQ. V was cut by 1 base and J by 6 bases, with 8 bases left in between. CDR3 bases: TGCGCCAGCAGCTTGCCTAGCCCCAATGAGCAGTTCTTC. Residues: CASSLPSPNEQFF. Together with reference TRBV5-1 and TRBJ2-1, the CDR3 gives the full variable domain: KAGVTQTPRYLIKTRGQQVTLSCSPISGHRSVSWYQQTPGQGLQFLFEYFSETQRNKGNFPGRFSGRQFSNSRSEMNVSTLELGDSALYLCASSLPSPNEQFFGPGTRLTVL.

This clonotype was seen many times. The chain employs TRBV20-1 and TRBJ2-2, with D possibly being TRBD2 (6 bases). Germline V gene lookup returns CDR1 DFQATT and CDR2 SNEGSKA (reference sequence). The length of the CDR3 is 16 residues. V lost 0 bases, J lost 6 bases, and 17 bases lay in between. The CDR3 nucleotides are TGCAGTGCTAGAGATGTATGGCAGGGAGGTTCCGGGGAGCTGTTTTTT. Protein sequence: CSARDVWQGGSGELFF.

There are many counts of this clonotype. This CDR3 reads CSIRGPGTDTQYF. The CDR3 bases are TGCAGCATTCGAGGCCCCGGCACAGATACGCAGTATTTT. The chain employs TRBV29-1 and TRBJ2-3; no clear D. The V end lost 8 bases, the J end lost 1 base, and 13 bases lay between the germline ends. CDR1 is SQVTM and CDR2 is ANQGSEA in the germline V gene. CDR3 length: 13 amino acids.

In this sample, this clonotype turned up many times. This chain connects TRBV5-1 to TRBJ1-1, with D unclear. Trimming took 4 bases from V and 7 from J, leaving 14 bases between them. The CDR3 covers 13 residues. Germline V gene data show CDR1 as SGHRS and CDR2 as YFSETQ. The CDR3 DNA is TGCGCCAGCAGCGCGAGGGAAGAGGGTGAAGCTTTCTTT. This sequence encodes CASSAREEGEAFF.

At least ten counts were recorded for this clonotype. CDR3 amino acids: CAISTAGTGDGGYTF. For the CDR3, the DNA is TGTGCCATCAGTACAGCCGGGACAGGGGATGGCGGCTACACCTTC. The rearrangement joins TRBV10-3 to TRBJ1-2; 10 nucleotides agree with TRBD1. Germline loops: CDR1 ENHRY, CDR2 SYGVKD. The CDR3 is 15 amino acids. V shed 5 bases, J shed 8 bases, and the junction held 11 bases outside the gene matches.

The genes are TRBV7-3 and TRBJ1-1, with D unclear. The CDR3 covers 14 residues. Trimming left V 5 bases short and J 1 base short, with 11 bases between. Germline V gene sequence: CDR1 SGHTA, CDR2 FQGTGA. The DNA of the CDR3 is TGTGCCAGCAGCCGGTCGGGGTCGAACACTGAAGCTTTCTTT. Protein sequence: CASSRSGSNTEAFF.

This clonotype came up many times. The rearrangement links TRBV5-1 to TRBJ1-3, with unresolved D. Between the trimmed V and J ends, which lost 3 bases and 0 bases, there was a span of 13 bases. The CDR3 extends over 16 amino acids. Germline lookup yields CDR1 SGHRS and CDR2 YFSETQ. The CDR3 sequence: CASSSAGRGSGNTIYF. CDR3 nucleotide sequence: TGCGCCAGCAGCTCTGCCGGACGTGGCTCTGGAAACACCATATATTTT.

This clonotype occurred many times. This sequence joins TRBV20-1 and TRBJ1-2; 8 bases fit TRBD1. CDR3 length: 13 residues. The V gene's germline CDR1 is DFQATT and CDR2 SNEGSKA (reference sequence). The trim removed 6 bases at V and 7 bases at J, leaving 10 bases unmatched. The CDR3 DNA reads as TGCAGTGCCTCCCAGGGGGCGAGCCTTGGCTACACCTTC. This translates into CSASQGASLGYTF.

This clonotype was picked up a small number of times. This chain uses TRBV27 with TRBJ2-3; D call uncertain. Germline CDR1 MNHEY, CDR2 SMNVEV (reference sequence). This CDR3 region has 15 residues. Trimming shortened V by 4 bases and J by 1 base, and 12 bases separated the two germline ends. Here the CDR3 DNA reads TGTGCCAGCAGTTATAGGAGTATGGGCACAGATACGCAGTATTTT. Translated: CASSYRSMGTDTQYF.

The J gene is TRBJ2-3, the V gene TRBV20-1; TRBD2 agrees at 7 bases. The V and J ends lost 6 bases and 0 bases, in that order; junction bases with no gene match: 9. There are 15 residues in the CDR3. The germline V gene has CDR1 DFQATT and CDR2 SNEGSKA (reference sequence). CDR3 DNA: TGCAGTGCAGAAGCTAGCGGTTATAGCACAGATACGCAGTATTTT. Its translation: CSAEASGYSTDTQYF.

This clonotype was seen ten or more times. In DNA, the CDR3 is TGCAGTGCTAGACAGGGATTGGATGAGCAGTTCTTC. As protein: CSARQGLDEQFF. This sequence joins TRBV20-1 and TRBJ2-1; D is possibly TRBD1 (5 bases). Germline V gene data show CDR1 as DFQATT and CDR2 as SNEGSKA (reference sequence). V was trimmed by 2 bases and J by 8 bases, leaving 10 bases between them. This CDR3 is 12 amino acids long.

The gene calls are TRBV20-1 and TRBJ2-1, with D hard to call. Germline CDR1 DFQATT, CDR2 SNEGSKA (reference sequence). CDR3 length: 11 amino acids. The V gene lost 4 bases and the J gene lost 7 bases, with 8 bases spanning the gap. The DNA of the CDR3 is TGCAGTGCTATGCGCGGTAATGAGCAGTTCTTC. This codes for CSAMRGNEQFF.

This clonotype occurred many times. This chain uses TRBV7-2 with TRBJ2-7; D is possibly TRBD1 or TRBD2 (5 bases each). CDR3 length equals 14 residues. Per germline, CDR1 SGHTA and CDR2 FQGNSA. Between the trimmed V and J ends, which lost 5 bases and 3 bases, there was a span of 14 bases. CDR3 loop: CASSLGASYYEQYF. CDR3 DNA sequence: TGTGCCAGCAGCCTAGGGGCTAGCTACTACGAGCAGTACTTC.

This clonotype was seen repeatedly, ten times or more. V and J are TRBV20-1 and TRBJ2-2; D tentatively reads TRBD1 or TRBD2 (5 bases each). The V and J ends lost 3 bases and 0 bases respectively, with 11 bases between them. CDR1 is DFQATT and CDR2 is SNEGSKA in the germline V gene (reference sequence). This CDR3 contains 15 residues. CDR3 coding DNA: TGCAGTGCTAGTAGGGGACCGACGAACACCGGGGAGCTGTTTTTT. Translated: CSASRGPTNTGELFF.

There are a few counts of this clonotype. This rearrangement joins TRBV5-5 to TRBJ1-1; D may be TRBD1 (5 bases). CDR3 length equals 16 residues. CDR1 is SGHKS, CDR2 YYEKEE, per germline (reference sequence). The germline V and J ends were trimmed by 3 bases and 1 base, with 16 bases remaining between them. CDR3 protein: CASSSWRGGRNTEAFF. CDR3 nucleotides: TGTGCCAGCAGCTCGTGGAGGGGAGGTAGGAACACTGAAGCTTTCTTT.

In this sample, this clonotype turned up many times. The chain couples TRBV20-1 to TRBJ2-7; no definite D call. V was clipped by 0 bases and J by 4 bases, with 4 bases between them. Germline values: CDR1 DFQATT, CDR2 SNEGSKA (reference sequence). This CDR3 has 11 amino acids. The CDR3: CSARDYYEQYF. The CDR3 region has the DNA TGCAGTGCTAGAGATTATTACGAGCAGTACTTC.

The chain couples TRBV19 to TRBJ2-1; 10 bases match TRBD2. The CDR3 spans 16 residues. V shed 1 base, J shed 2 bases, and the junction held 2 bases outside the gene matches. Germline V lookup: CDR1 LNHDA, CDR2 SQIVND (reference sequence). CDR3 bases: TGTGCCAGTAGTATAGGAACTAGCGGGACCTACAATGAGCAGTTCTTC. Amino acid sequence: CASSIGTSGTYNEQFF.

This clonotype showed up just a few times. The V and J genes are TRBV30 and TRBJ1-4; no reliable D call. CDR1 GTSNPN and CDR2 SVGIG come from the germline V gene (reference sequence). Trimming stripped 0 bases from V and 4 bases from J, with 9 bases between. CDR3 length: 14 residues. In DNA form, the CDR3 reads TGTGCCTGGAGTGTACCGGAAAGTAATGAAAAACTGTTTTTT. Translated: CAWSVPESNEKLFF.

This clonotype was recorded at least ten times. The J gene is TRBJ2-1, the V gene TRBV3-1; D is undetermined. The CDR3 sequence is 13 residues long. Between the trimmed V and J ends, which lost 0 bases and 4 bases, there was a span of 4 bases. Germline V gene sequence: CDR1 LGHDT, CDR2 YNNKEL (reference sequence). The CDR3 region has the DNA TGTGCCAGCAGCCAAGACAAGTACAATGAGCAGTTCTTC. Translation: CASSQDKYNEQFF.

This clonotype showed up many times. The chain combines TRBV5-1 with TRBJ2-7; 8 bases align to TRBD1. This CDR3 has 13 residues. Germline trimming cut 5 bases from V and 3 bases from J; bases unmatched to any gene: 4. Germline V gene data show CDR1 as SGHRS and CDR2 as YFSETQ. CDR3 DNA: TGCGCCAGCAGGGACAGGGAGGACTACGAGCAGTACTTC. The encoded protein is CASRDREDYEQYF.

With regard to this clonotype: Possible read error: a much larger clone is one base away. The chain employs TRBV20-1 and TRBJ1-2; D remains unclear. Trimming pared 6 bases from V and 4 bases from J, leaving 9 bases between. There are 11 residues in the CDR3. Germline lookup yields CDR1 DFQATT and CDR2 SNEGSKA (reference sequence). CDR3 sequence: CSAGSGYGYTF. As DNA, the CDR3 is TGCAGTGCGGGAAGTGGCTATGGCTACACCTTC.

This clonotype occurred a few times. This chain uses TRBV10-3 with TRBJ2-5; TRBD1 agrees at 8 bases. Germline lookup yields CDR1 ENHRY and CDR2 SYGVKD. V lost 6 bases and J lost 5; bases outside the gene matches: 8. CDR3 length: 14 residues. In DNA, the CDR3 is TGTGCCATCAGCCCAGGGGGCGAGGTGGAGACCCAGTACTTC. Translated: CAISPGGEVETQYF.

This clonotype was recorded at least ten times. This chain uses TRBV6-2 or TRBV6-3 with TRBJ1-5; 9 bases are shared with TRBD1. The CDR3 spans 15 residues. Germline V gene data show CDR1 as MNHEY and CDR2 as SVGEGT. V trimming: 7 bases; J trimming: 4 bases; junction bases outside the gene matches: 8. For the CDR3, the DNA is TGTGCCAGCAAAGAGTCCGGGACAGGGAATCAGCCCCAGCATTTT. Its protein product is CASKESGTGNQPQHF.

Points on this clonotype: Being one base from a much bigger clone, this may be a read error. This chain connects TRBV20-1 to TRBJ2-3; TRBD2 might be the D (5 bases). The V end lost 0 bases, the J end lost 7 bases, and 20 bases lay between the germline ends. CDR1 is DFQATT and CDR2 is SNEGSKA in the germline V gene (reference sequence). The CDR3 is 16 amino acids. The CDR3 protein is CSARDARVGISNTQYF. The CDR3 DNA reads as TGCAGTGCTAGAGATGCGAGGGTGGGTATCTCGAATACGCAGTATTTT.